The 32 T cell receptor beta chains in this list originate from one sample, sequenced in a study of cytomegalovirus exposure and HLA in healthy donors. Vbeta (60) and Jbeta (13) primers were used in the PCR. Method: immunoSEQ multiplex PCR; TCRdb's copy keeps in-frame clones and lacks some. The sample contains roughly 250,000 clones, roughly 80% of which appear only once. Sequencing was done on a sample of PBMCs. Source of these receptors: a girl under 10 years old in good health and CMV-seronegative.

J is TRBJ2-5 and V is TRBV7-2; 10 bases map to TRBD2. The better agreement between TRBJ2-7 and the DNA end casts doubt on the J call. There are 17 residues in the CDR3. Germline assignment: CDR1 SGHTA and CDR2 FQGNSA. The CDR3 DNA reads TGTGCCAGCAGTTATGCTCCTAGCGGGAGTAGCTCCTACGAGCAGTACTTC. It yields the protein CASSYAPSGSSSYEQYF.

V is TRBV18 and J is TRBJ1-5, with a weak D call TRBD1 (5 bases). V was pared by 5 bases and J by 2 bases, with 10 bases between. CDR1 KGHSH and CDR2 LQKENI come from the germline V gene. The CDR3 spans 14 residues. CDR3 region: CASSADTGNQPQHF. In nucleotides, the CDR3 is TGTGCCAGCTCAGCGGACACGGGCAATCAGCCCCAGCATTTT. Combining the CDR3 with reference TRBV18 and TRBJ1-5 gives the whole variable domain NAGVMQNPRHLVRRRGQEARLRCSPMKGHSHVYWYRQLPEEGLKFMVYLQKENIIDESGMPKERFSAEFPKEGPSILRIQQVVRGDSAAYFCASSADTGNQPQHFGDGTRLSIL.

This clone was observed a handful of times. Written as DNA, the CDR3 is TGTGCCAGCAGTTGGGACATTGGGGAGACCCAGTACTTC. Its translation is CASSWDIGETQYF. The chain combines TRBV5-6 with TRBJ2-5, with D tentatively TRBD1 (6 bases). CDR1 and CDR2 (germline): SGHDT, YYEEEE. The V and J ends lost 5 bases and 5 bases respectively, with 13 bases between them. This CDR3 region has 13 residues.

V usage is TRBV6-5 and J usage is TRBJ1-6; 7 bases map to TRBD1. Looked up from germline, CDR1 is MNHEY and CDR2 is SVGAGI. The CDR3 totals 15 residues. The V gene end was trimmed by 0 bases and the J gene end by 8 bases; junction bases not matched to a gene: 4. The DNA for the CDR3 is TGTGCCAGCAGTTACTCTATAGGGGGCGATTCACCCCTCCACTTT. The encoded protein is CASSYSIGGDSPLHF.

The chain has TRBV1 and TRBJ1-1; the table assigns TRBD1, which was not confirmed against the DNA. TRBV1 is a recognized pseudogene. The CDR3 is made up of 18 amino acids. CDR3 amino acids: CTSSQWTGKMIDNTEAFF. CDR3 nucleotide sequence: TGCACCAGCAGCCAATGGACAGGGAAGATGATAGACAACACTGAAGCTTTCTTT.

In nucleotides, the CDR3 is TGTGCCAGCAGTCTCGGGGGGAGTCGGGGCTACACCTTC. This encodes CASSLGGSRGYTF. The rearrangement joins TRBV6-5 to TRBJ1-2, with a weak D call TRBD1 (5 bases). Between the trimmed V and J ends, which lost 5 bases and 8 bases, there was a span of 15 bases. The V gene's germline CDR1 is MNHEY and CDR2 SVGAGI. This CDR3 comprises 13 residues.

The chain carries TRBV6-1 and TRBJ1-2; unclear D gene. Germline CDR1 reads MNHNS; CDR2 reads SASEGT. CDR3 length: 11 residues. V was clipped by 5 bases and J by 8 bases, with 9 bases between them. The CDR3 reads CASSQLMGYTF. For the CDR3, the DNA is TGTGCCAGCAGTCAACTGATGGGCTACACCTTC.

The chain has TRBV27 and TRBJ1-2; D may be TRBD1 (6 bases). The CDR3 is made up of 14 amino acids. V lost 7 bases to trimming and J lost 3 bases, with 15 bases between them. The germline V gene has CDR1 MNHEY and CDR2 SMNVEV (reference sequence). CDR3 bases: TGTGCCAGCAACCCGACAGGAGATGACTATGGCTACACCTTC. Encoded protein: CASNPTGDDYGYTF.

This clone was detected only a few times. The chain has TRBV6-4 and TRBJ2-3, with 8 positions matching TRBD1. The J segment lost 0 bases and the V segment lost 4 bases, leaving 6 bases of the junction unmatched. The CDR3 contains 16 residues. Germline CDR1 and CDR2: MRHNA and SNTAGT. CDR3 protein: CASSGSDRGSTDTQYF. CDR3 in DNA: TGTGCCAGCAGTGGGAGTGACAGGGGCAGCACAGATACGCAGTATTTT.

J is TRBJ1-2 and V is TRBV4-1; 9 nucleotides line up with TRBD1. In germline, CDR1 is MGHRA, CDR2 YSYEKL. CDR3 length: 15 amino acids. V lost 3 bases, J lost 6 bases, and 8 bases stayed unmatched. In DNA form, the CDR3 reads TGCGCCAGCAGCCAGGGGACAGGGATCGTGCATGGCTACACCTTC. Translation gives CASSQGTGIVHGYTF.

The chain combines TRBV5-1 with TRBJ1-1; no reliable D call. Germline CDR1 reads SGHRS; CDR2 reads YFSETQ. This CDR3 is built from 16 residues. The V gene lost 1 base and the J gene lost 0 bases, with 13 bases spanning the gap. CDR3 DNA: TGCGCCAGCAGCTTGTTATCGGTGGAGATGAACACTGAAGCTTTCTTT. This codes for CASSLLSVEMNTEAFF.

This clone has a handful of counts. The chain employs TRBV2 and TRBJ2-1; D unclear. This CDR3 region has 14 residues. Trimming removed 4 bases from V and 3 bases from J, with 10 bases in between. Germline CDR1 is SNHLY and CDR2 is FYNNEI. The CDR3 loop reads CASSGLSYYNEQFF. The CDR3 DNA sequence: TGTGCCAGCAGTGGACTCAGTTACTACAATGAGCAGTTCTTC.

V gene TRBV7-8 combines with J gene TRBJ2-4; perhaps TRBD1 as D (6 bases). The CDR3 extends over 15 amino acids. Per germline, CDR1 SGHVS and CDR2 FQNEAQ. With 5 bases removed from V and 13 bases from J, the gap between germline ends came to 24 bases. In DNA, the CDR3 is TGTGCCAGCAGCCGATCTCGGGACAACTCCCACTCACAGTACTTC. Translating it yields CASSRSRDNSHSQYF.

This chain joins TRBV7-9 and TRBJ1-1; D gene unclear. V lost 5 bases and J lost 3, with 19 bases in between. The length of the CDR3 is 16 residues. In germline, CDR1 is SEHNR, CDR2 FQNEAQ (reference sequence). CDR3 amino acids: CASSQLGWGDYTEAFF. The DNA for the CDR3 is TGTGCCAGCAGCCAACTAGGGTGGGGAGATTACACTGAAGCTTTCTTT.

The V gene is TRBV7-3, the J gene TRBJ2-1; 9 positions match TRBD2. Germline V CDR1 and CDR2: SGHTA, FQGTGA. The length of the CDR3 is 14 residues. V lost 0 bases and J lost 6; bases outside the gene matches: 0. The CDR3 loop reads CASSLTSGSNEQFF. CDR3 nucleotides: TGTGCCAGCAGCTTAACTAGCGGGAGCAATGAGCAGTTCTTC.

In nucleotides, the CDR3 is TGTGCCAGCAGCCTCACTAGCGGGGGGGCCAATGAGCAGTTCTTC. Translation: CASSLTSGGANEQFF. The chain employs TRBV7-2 and TRBJ2-1; TRBD2 agrees at 13 bases. Germline V gives CDR1 SGHTA, CDR2 FQGNSA. The trim removed 5 bases at V and 6 bases at J, leaving 4 bases unmatched. The CDR3 totals 15 residues.

The chain employs TRBV5-1 and TRBJ2-7; no clear D. Germline-derived CDR1 and CDR2 are SGHRS and YFSETQ. The CDR3 is 14 residues long. Deletions cut 4 bases from V and 2 bases from J, with 13 bases between. This CDR3 reads CASSPVDGAYEQYF. CDR3 in DNA: TGCGCCAGCAGCCCCGTTGACGGAGCCTACGAGCAGTACTTC.

The chain uses TRBV7-9 and TRBJ1-6; no reliable D call. Germline V CDR1 and CDR2: SEHNR, FQNEAQ (reference sequence). The V gene lost 1 base and the J gene lost 7 bases, with 8 bases spanning the gap. This CDR3 spans 14 amino acids. CDR3 sequence reads: CASSLGAGNSPLHF. The CDR3 DNA sequence: TGTGCCAGCAGCTTAGGGGCAGGCAATTCACCCCTCCACTTT.

This clone was detected once. The chain couples TRBV9 to TRBJ2-2; 8 nucleotides align to TRBD2. Germline-derived CDR1 and CDR2 are SGDLS and YYNGEE. The V gene end was trimmed by 5 bases and the J gene end by 3 bases; junction bases not matched to a gene: 6. This CDR3 region has 15 residues. The CDR3 DNA sequence: TGTGCCAGCAGTCTTGCGGGAGGAGACACCGGGGAGCTGTTTTTT. Translation: CASSLAGGDTGELFF.

This clone was counted a few times. This chain connects TRBV15 to TRBJ2-3, with 9 bases identical to TRBD2. CDR1 is LNHNV and CDR2 is YYDKDF in the germline V gene (reference sequence). With 0 bases clipped from V and 0 bases from J, the junction kept 4 bases outside the gene matches. The CDR3 contains 17 residues. Written as DNA, the CDR3 is TGTGCCACCAGCAGAGATGTTAGCGGGAGTAGCACAGATACGCAGTATTTT. It specifies CATSRDVSGSSTDTQYF.

This clone has a handful of counts. The chain combines TRBV5-1 with TRBJ1-2; D gene uncertain. Germline CDR1 SGHRS, CDR2 YFSETQ. This CDR3 has 13 residues. V lost 4 bases and J 2 bases, leaving 9 bases between the germline ends. The CDR3 loop is CASSPAGNYGYTF. CDR3 nucleotides: TGCGCCAGCAGCCCGGCAGGCAACTATGGCTACACCTTC.

The V and J genes are TRBV9 and TRBJ2-5; 12 bases map to TRBD2. The CDR3 has 13 residues. Per the germline V gene, CDR1 is SGDLS and CDR2 is YYNGEE. The V and J ends lost 8 bases and 5 bases, in that order; junction bases with no gene match: 4. As DNA, the CDR3 is TGTGCCAGGCTAGCGGGAGGGTGCGAGACCCAGTACTTC. It encodes CARLAGGCETQYF.

Of note for this clone: Other DNA sequences of this sample code for an identical CDR3. The V call is TRBV9, the J call TRBJ1-5, with D perhaps matching TRBD1 (6 bases). The CDR3 contains 14 residues. The germline V and J ends were trimmed by 0 bases and 2 bases, with 6 bases remaining between them. Germline CDR1 reads SGDLS; CDR2 reads YYNGEE. The CDR3 bases are TGTGCCAGCAGCGTAGAGGGGGGCAATCAGCCCCAGCATTTT. Translating it yields CASSVEGGNQPQHF.

The CDR3 coding sequence is TGTGCCAGCTCACCACGACAGGGGCTGATGAACACTGAAGCTTTCTTT. Translated, it gives CASSPRQGLMNTEAFF. This chain uses TRBV18 with TRBJ1-1, with TRBD1 matching over 8 bases. The CDR3 has 16 amino acids. Germline CDR1 reads KGHSH; CDR2 reads LQKENI. The J segment lost 0 bases and the V segment lost 1 base, leaving 4 bases of the junction unmatched.

V and J are TRBV5-1 and TRBJ2-1; a possible D gene is TRBD1 (6 bases). Trimming removed 2 bases from V and 13 bases from J, with 13 bases in between. The length of the CDR3 is 12 residues. Germline CDR1 SGHRS, CDR2 YFSETQ. CDR3 region: CASSFGTKTQFF. Here the CDR3 DNA reads TGCGCCAGCAGCTTCGGGACAAAGACACAGTTCTTC.

V is TRBV19 and J is TRBJ1-1, with no clear D. The CDR3 loop spans 12 amino acids. The germline V gene encodes CDR1 LNHDA and CDR2 SQIVND (reference sequence). For the CDR3, the DNA is TGTGCGTCCGGGATTTTGGGGTCTGAAGCTTTCTTT. It encodes CASGILGSEAFF. Together with reference TRBV19 and TRBJ1-1, the CDR3 gives the full variable domain: DGGITQSPKYLFRKEGQNVTLSCEQNLNHDAMYWYRQDPGQGLRLIYYSQIVNDFQKGDIAEGYSVSREKKESFPLTVTSAQKNPTAFYLCASGILGSEAFFGQGTRLTVV.

In this sample, this clone turned up a few times. The rearrangement uses TRBV10-3 and TRBJ2-5; 7 bases match TRBD1. This CDR3 region has 14 residues. CDR1 and CDR2 from the germline V gene are ENHRY and SYGVKD. Losses at the gene ends were 2 bases for V and 5 bases for J; bases not matched to a gene: 5. DNA of the CDR3: TGTGCCATCAGTGAGGAGACAGGGAAGGAGACCCAGTACTTC. Translated: CAISEETGKETQYF.

With respect to this clone: Distinct nucleotide sequences in the sample also encode this CDR3. J is TRBJ1-3 and V is TRBV27; D possibly corresponds to TRBD1 (5 bases). Trimming took 3 bases from V and 0 from J, leaving 6 bases between them. Germline CDR1 reads MNHEY; CDR2 reads SMNVEV (reference sequence). The CDR3 consists of 14 residues. CDR3: CASSLGGSGNTIYF. In DNA, the CDR3 is TGTGCCAGCAGTTTGGGGGGCTCTGGAAACACCATATATTTT.

About this clone itself: At one end the junction does not follow the germline gene, possibly because of a read error. The chain couples TRBV19 to TRBJ2-2; D ambiguous. CDR1 is LNHDA, CDR2 SQIVND, per germline (reference sequence). The CDR3 is 14 residues long. The CDR3 protein is CASGIVADTGELFF. The DNA for the CDR3 is TGTGCCAGTGGTATAGTTGCAGATACCGGGGAGCTGTTTTTT.

V usage is TRBV4-1 and J usage is TRBJ1-4, with TRBD1 as a possible D gene (5 bases). V was pared by 0 bases and J by 5 bases, with 10 bases between. Germline assignment: CDR1 MGHRA and CDR2 YSYEKL. This CDR3 contains 15 residues. The CDR3 bases are TGCGCCAGCAGCCAAGAGACAGAGGAGAATGAAAAACTGTTTTTT. It translates to CASSQETEENEKLFF.

This clone has a handful of counts. Other DNA sequences in the same sample also yield this CDR3. The chain has TRBV9 and TRBJ1-1; D unresolved. The CDR3 consists of 13 residues. Between the trimmed V and J ends, which lost 2 bases and 1 base, there was a span of 6 bases. Germline CDR1 SGDLS, CDR2 YYNGEE. The CDR3 region has the DNA TGTGCCAGCAGCGTCGCAGGGAACACTGAAGCTTTCTTT. This gives the protein CASSVAGNTEAFF.

The chain joins TRBV4-1 to TRBJ2-5, with D possibly being TRBD2 (5 bases). The CDR3 has 16 residues. V lost 0 bases and J 7 bases, leaving 18 bases between the germline ends. Germline assignment: CDR1 MGHRA and CDR2 YSYEKL. The CDR3 nucleotides are TGCGCCAGCAGCCAAGATTTGGTTAAGGACTTGGGGACCCAGTACTTC. Translation gives CASSQDLVKDLGTQYF.